This T cell receptor (beta chain) was documented in a study of T cells after somatic rescue of genetic block. This clone occurred a few times. Relative to the germline gene, one junction end is altered; a read error may explain this. The protocol was immunoSEQ multiplex PCR, while the TCRdb copy is restricted to in-frame clones and leaves out a portion. The sample carries tens of thousands of clones, about 90% recorded once. The sequence was obtained from a man aged 35-49 years. The sequencing sample was made of peripheral blood mononuclear cells (PBMCs).

The CDR3 protein is CVTGTVLGYTF. The CDR3 DNA reads as TGCGTTACGGGGACCGTACTCGGCTACACCTTC. The chain uses TRBV19 and TRBJ1-2; perhaps TRBD1 as D (5 bases). The CDR3 is made up of 11 amino acids. Germline CDR1 LNHDA, CDR2 SQIVND (reference sequence).